This is a list of T cell receptor beta chains from one sample in a study of OX40 agonist ivuxolimab in advanced cancers. Only in-frame clones appear in the TCRdb table, and some are missing; sequencing was by immunoSEQ multiplex PCR. Among around 50,000 clones listed, about nine tenths were seen once. The starting material was CD4+ or CD8+ T cells sorted from blood, obtained in a trial of the OX40 agonist ivuxolimab. These TCRs come from an adult with an advanced solid tumor such as melanoma, head and neck, liver or kidney cancer. Each CDR3 is given with its conserved first and last residue. A D gene is named only where the DNA matches it firmly. A clone size is listed for some rows: how often the clone was seen (once, few, many), or a class if it is expanded.

abundance,v_gene,d_gene,j_gene,CDR3aa,CDR3nt
once,TRBV6-6,-,TRBJ2-7,CASRHMTGRYEQYF,TGTGCCAGCAGGCATATGACAGGACGTTACGAGCAGTACTTC
-,TRBV6-5,-,TRBJ1-1,CASSSWTAYMNTEAFF,TGTGCCAGCAGTTCCTGGACAGCCTACATGAACACTGAAGCTTTCTTT
-,TRBV7-9,-,TRBJ2-7,CASSLETGVPTKHF,TGTGCCAGCAGCTTAGAGACAGGCGTACCTACGAAGCACTTC
-,TRBV6-5,-,TRBJ1-2,CAARTENALKPTF,TGTGCCGCGAGGACGGAGAACGCCCTAAAGCCCACCTTC
-,TRBV27,-,TRBJ2-2,CASSLGRGELFF,TGTGCCAGCAGTTTAGGCCGCGGGGAGCTGTTTTTT
-,TRBV19,-,TRBJ1-5,CASSPLGRHYSNQPQHF,TGTGCCAGTAGTCCCCTTGGTAGGCATTATAGCAATCAGCCCCAGCATTTT
-,TRBV25-1,TRBD2,TRBJ2-1,CASSDWTSGSLNEQFF,TGTGCCAGCAGTGATTGGACTAGCGGGTCCCTCAATGAGCAGTTCTTC
-,TRBV29-1,-,TRBJ2-7,CSVSRGGVRDSAYEQYF,TGCAGCGTTTCCCGGGGGGGGGTCCGGGACAGCGCCTACGAGCAGTACTTC
once,TRBV7-9,-,TRBJ2-3,CASSFEGRDTDTQYF,TGTGCCAGCAGCTTTGAGGGCCGGGACACAGATACGCAGTATTTT
-,TRBV6-1,TRBD2,TRBJ2-5,CASNSRGDTETQYF,TGTGCCAGCAACTCCCGGGGGGATACGGAGACCCAGTACTTC
-,TRBV28,-,TRBJ1-5,CASSLGRNYQPQHF,TGTGCCAGCAGTTTAGGCAGGAACTATCAGCCCCAGCATTTT
-,TRBV29-1,TRBD1,TRBJ1-1,CSVPTGTGGTEAFF,TGCAGCGTGCCGACCGGGACAGGGGGGACTGAAGCTTTCTTT
-,TRBV11-3,-,TRBJ2-5,CATSFHRTLYQETQYF,TGTGCCACCTCCTTTCACAGGACCCTCTACCAAGAGACCCAGTACTTC
-,TRBV7-8,-,TRBJ2-2,CASSPRGVNTGELFF,TGTGCCAGCAGCCCCAGGGGTGTGAACACCGGGGAGCTGTTTTTT
-,TRBV11-3,-,TRBJ1-1,CASSLTVNTEAFF,TGTGCCAGCAGCTTAACAGTGAACACTGAAGCTTTCTTT
-,TRBV15,-,TRBJ2-7,CATSRKTQGVHEQYF,TGTGCCACCAGCAGAAAAACGCAGGGTGTGCACGAGCAGTACTTC
-,TRBV9,-,TRBJ2-3,CASSPRDGRTDTQYF,TGTGCCAGCAGCCCCCGGGACGGCCGCACAGATACGCAGTATTTT
-,TRBV6-1,-,TRBJ1-1,CASDLGYYTEAFF,TGTGCTTCGGACCTGGGGTATTACACTGAAGCTTTCTTT
-,TRBV6-5,-,TRBJ2-7,CASTHPGTYEQYF,TGTGCCAGCACTCACCCTGGAACCTACGAGCAGTACTTC
-,TRBV5-6,TRBD1,TRBJ1-2,CASRTGTYGYTF,TGTGCCAGCAGGACAGGGACTTATGGCTACACCTTC
-,TRBV27,TRBD1,TRBJ2-5,CASSPQGQVRGTQYF,TGTGCCAGCAGTCCCCAGGGACAGGTGAGGGGGACCCAGTACTTC
-,TRBV7-9,-,TRBJ2-1,CASRFRGYNEQFF,TGTGCCAGCAGATTTAGGGGGTACAATGAGCAGTTCTTC
-,TRBV27,-,TRBJ1-2,CASSSGQANYGYTF,TGTGCCAGCAGTTCCGGCCAGGCGAACTATGGCTACACCTTC
-,TRBV7-9,-,TRBJ2-7,CASSPWGYEQYF,TGTGCCAGCAGCCCATGGGGCTACGAGCAGTACTTC
-,TRBV5-1,TRBD2,TRBJ2-7,CASSLAGTSGTGEQYF,TGCGCCAGCAGCTTGGCCGGGACTAGCGGGACTGGAGAGCAGTACTTC
-,TRBV9,-,TRBJ1-4,CASSPTDGRPEKLFF,TGTGCCAGCAGCCCCACCGACGGACGCCCGGAAAAACTGTTTTTT
-,TRBV9,TRBD2,TRBJ2-1,CASSLLAGNEQFF,TGTGCCAGCAGCCTACTAGCGGGGAATGAGCAGTTCTTC
-,TRBV5-1,TRBD2,TRBJ2-7,CASSLGPSGGGRSYEQYF,TGCGCCAGCAGCTTGGGTCCTAGCGGGGGGGGACGCTCCTACGAGCAGTACTTC
-,TRBV2,-,TRBJ1-6,CASSEAQAGESPLHF,TGTGCCAGCAGTGAAGCGCAGGCAGGGGAATCACCCCTCCACTTT
-,TRBV11-3,-,TRBJ2-1,CASSLGGPQFF,TGTGCCAGCAGCTTAGGGGGTCCGCAGTTCTTC
-,TRBV7-9,-,TRBJ2-2,CASSPLGNTGELFF,TGTGCCAGCAGTCCCTTGGGGAACACCGGGGAGCTGTTTTTT
-,TRBV10-2,-,TRBJ2-7,CASSEGGPGHSF,TGCGCCAGCAGTGAAGGGGGGCCTGGACATTCTTTC
-,TRBV6-6,TRBD1,TRBJ2-7,CASSYELWTGDYEQYF,TGTGCCAGCAGTTACGAGTTGTGGACAGGGGACTACGAGCAGTACTTC
-,TRBV4-2,TRBD2,TRBJ2-5,CASSQLSGGAEETQYF,TGTGCCAGCAGCCAACTTAGCGGGGGGGCCGAGGAGACCCAGTACTTC
-,TRBV28,-,TRBJ2-5,CASSLDSNRGTQYF,TGTGCCAGCAGTTTAGATAGTAACCGGGGGACCCAGTACTTC
-,TRBV27,TRBD2,TRBJ2-7,CASSPLAGRYEQYF,TGTGCCAGCAGCCCACTAGCGGGGAGGTACGAGCAGTACTTC
-,TRBV4-1,-,TRBJ1-2,CASSQMGGGGSGYTF,TGCGCCAGCAGCCAAATGGGAGGGGGAGGCAGCGGCTACACCTTC
-,TRBV28,-,TRBJ1-6,CASSQYNSPLHF,TGTGCCAGCAGCCAGTATAATTCACCCCTCCACTTT
-,TRBV18,TRBD1,TRBJ1-2,CASSPSTGQIYGYTF,TGTGCCAGCTCACCTAGTACGGGACAGATTTATGGCTACACCTTC
-,TRBV9,-,TRBJ1-1,CASSVVGGTTEAFF,TGTGCCAGCAGCGTAGTAGGAGGGACCACTGAAGCTTTCTTT
-,TRBV7-3,-,TRBJ2-5,CASGRDNQETQYF,TGTGCCAGCGGCCGGGACAACCAAGAGACCCAGTACTTC
-,TRBV7-2,TRBD2,TRBJ2-1,CASSLTSGRPEQFF,TGTGCCAGCAGCTTGACTAGCGGGAGACCTGAGCAGTTCTTC
-,TRBV2,-,TRBJ1-1,CASRIRGSIAEAFF,TGTGCCAGCAGGATCAGGGGTTCTATCGCTGAAGCTTTCTTT
-,TRBV4-2,TRBD2,TRBJ2-6,CASSLRGRESSGANVLTF,TGTGCCAGCAGCCTTCGGGGGAGGGAGAGCTCTGGGGCCAACGTCCTGACTTTC
-,TRBV4-2,TRBD2,TRBJ2-2,CASSQGIAGVIGELFF,TGTGCCAGCAGCCAGGGTATAGCGGGGGTGATCGGGGAGCTGTTTTTT
-,TRBV28,TRBD1,TRBJ1-2,CASSSGQYTNYGYTF,TGTGCCAGCAGCTCGGGACAGTACACTAACTATGGCTACACCTTC
-,TRBV27,-,TRBJ1-4,CASSLWGYRDEKLFF,TGTGCCAGCAGTTTATGGGGCTATCGGGATGAAAAACTGTTTTTT
-,TRBV5-1,-,TRBJ1-2,CASSLGLNNYGYTF,TGCGCCAGCAGCTTGGGTCTTAATAACTATGGCTACACCTTC
-,TRBV4-1,TRBD1,TRBJ1-2,CASSQTDRAGYTF,TGCGCCAGCAGCCAAACGGACAGGGCTGGCTACACCTTC
-,TRBV19,-,TRBJ2-3,CARLGDGTDTQYF,TGTGCCAGGTTGGGGGATGGCACAGATACGCAGTATTTT
-,TRBV7-2,-,TRBJ2-2,CASSLGASFTGELFF,TGTGCCAGCAGCTTAGGTGCCAGCTTTACCGGGGAGCTGTTTTTT
-,TRBV6-6,-,TRBJ1-5,CASGGVQPQHF,TGTGCCAGCGGGGGAGTTCAGCCCCAGCATTTT
-,TRBV15,TRBD1,TRBJ1-6,CATSRGDRGSPLHF,TGTGCCACCAGCAGAGGAGACAGGGGTTCACCCCTCCACTTT
-,TRBV18,-,TRBJ2-7,CASSPRFHEQYF,TGTGCCAGCTCACCTCGGTTCCACGAGCAGTACTTC
once,TRBV6-6,-,TRBJ2-7,CASSYRWGSSYEQYF,TGTGCCAGCAGTTACCGGTGGGGGAGCTCCTACGAGCAGTACTTC
-,TRBV27,-,TRBJ2-1,CASSLYRVGHEQFF,TGTGCCAGCAGTTTATACAGGGTGGGGCATGAGCAGTTCTTC
-,TRBV7-9,TRBD1,TRBJ1-2,CASSQYRGTGPGYTF,TGTGCCAGCAGCCAATATAGAGGGACAGGGCCTGGCTACACCTTC
-,TRBV25-1,-,TRBJ1-1,CASSVGRSTEAFF,TGTGCCAGCAGTGTCGGCAGGTCGACTGAAGCTTTCTTT
-,TRBV7-3,TRBD1,TRBJ1-2,CASSLDYRGDYGYTF,TGTGCCAGCAGCTTAGATTACAGGGGCGACTATGGCTACACCTTC
-,TRBV5-1,TRBD2,TRBJ2-7,CASSLVSGRNLGEQYF,TGCGCCAGCAGCTTGGTTAGCGGGAGGAACTTAGGCGAGCAGTACTTC